The clone carrying this TCR beta chain was counted at least ten times. What it binds is not known. Ophthalmopathy patients had moderate-to-severe active disease, CAS ≥3, NOSPECS ≥4, and disease duration under 3 months. Patients having uncontrolled infection, another autoimmune disease, pregnancy or lactation were not included. This sample was taken from a study of T cells in Graves' hyperthyroidism and ophthalmopathy. Study results and caveats: Ophthalmopathy was identified by the model a median around 6.3 months ahead of onset.

It was RNA transcripts that yielded the amplified TCR beta CDR3 regions. The HTBI primer set served for first-round RT-PCR of the TCR CDR3. TCRdb re-called the multiplex PCR reads with MiXCR, one entry per CDR3 protein. Here the sample spans about 250,000 distinct CDR3 sequences, around 26% being singletons. The receptor was derived from a woman aged 40 to 50 with Graves' ophthalmopathy. Specimen: blood.

The CDR3, as DNA: TGTGCCAGCAGCCAAGAGCAAGGGAAGACCCAGTACTTC. Residues: CASSQEQGKTQYF. The chain uses TRBV14 and TRBJ2-5; D is uncertain. This CDR3 is built from 13 residues. Germline CDR1 reads SGHDN; CDR2 reads FVKESK. V dropped 0 bases and J dropped 6 bases, with 8 bases sitting between them.